This TCR beta chain is from a study of blood T cell repertoires in COVID-19. Study context: Both acute and convalescent COVID-19 samples were obtained from the United States, Italy and Spain. T cells, B-cell-depleted T cells, or PBMCs provided the cDNA or gDNA that served as material.

Original analysis: Estimated nucleated cell counts came from reference gene primer amplification. The data were produced by immunoSEQ multiplex PCR, yet TCRdb's version contains in-frame clones alone and is incomplete. The D gene and trimming were derived from the DNA, and the V and J assignments and clone size from that table. Of over 120,000 clones listed, under 90% are singletons. The germline gives CDR1 SGHAT, CDR2 FQNNGV. V was pared by 1 base and J by 6 bases, with 10 bases between. The CDR3 has 14 residues. This clone was seen only a few times. The chain joins TRBV11-2 to TRBJ2-1; tentative D call: TRBD2 (5 bases). The source of this sequence is a man aged 65 to 79 who had recovered from COVID-19. Sequencing was carried out using peripheral blood. CDR3 bases: TGTGCCAGCAGCTTAGCTAGGGAGATCAATGAGCAGTTCTTC. Protein product: CASSLAREINEQFF.